The clone carrying this T cell receptor (beta chain) was seen only a few times. The antigen remains unidentified. These data originate in a study of beta chain features in type 1 diabetes. Findings of the study overall: When VDJ junctions were examined, type 1 diabetes patients showed fewer insertions and more deletions. Short templates might get an advantage during PCR, and this would be equal in patients and controls. Moderate but significant shortening of TCRB CDR3s was recorded in all four CD4+ subsets from Type 1 diabetes patients.

The CDR3 loop spans 17 amino acids. Unmatched junction bases numbered 3, after V lost 3 bases and J lost 3 bases. The germline V gene has CDR1 SGHTA and CDR2 FQGNSA. The authors reverse transcribed all of the isolated RNA, so sequencing captured expressed TCRB transcripts. TCRdb's table, derived via immunoSEQ multiplex PCR, lists solely in-frame clones and lacks some. The sample holds 640,000 or so clones, over 13% seen once. Every sorted population was more than 95% pure. The chain is built from TRBV7-2 and TRBJ2-3; the match to TRBD2 covers 16 bases. Sequences were obtained from naive CD4+ T cells from blood. The TCR was taken from a man aged 18 to 35 with type 1 diabetes. The CDR3 sequence: CASSLGLAGGRTDTQYF. The CDR3, as DNA: TGTGCCAGCAGCTTGGGACTAGCGGGAGGGCGTACAGATACGCAGTATTTT.